These 28 T cell receptor beta chains originate from one sample sequenced in a study of monozygotic twins with inflammatory bowel disease. With the 5' RACE reads reprocessed, TCRdb shows one record per CDR3 protein and no DNA. Its table lists about 150,000 distinct CDR3 sequences. Sample: blood. The receptors stem from a human donor with ulcerative colitis or Crohn's disease, or a healthy co-twin of an affected twin (not recorded which).

The V gene is TRBV12-3 or TRBV12-4, the J gene TRBJ1-6; as DNA is missing, the TRBD1 call by TCRdb cannot be tested. CDR3 length: 18 residues. The CDR3 reads CASSPGVDRSSYNSPLHF.

The V gene is TRBV11-2, the J gene TRBJ1-6; as DNA is missing, the TRBD1 call by TCRdb cannot be tested. Germline V CDR1 and CDR2: SGHAT, FQNNGV. This CDR3 contains 15 residues. CDR3 sequence: CASRMWGGRESPLHF.

The V call is TRBV12-3 or TRBV12-4, the J call TRBJ2-3; TCRdb's assignment of TRBD2 cannot be checked, as there is no DNA. This CDR3 is 12 amino acids long. This CDR3 is CASSSLVYTQYF.

The rearrangement links TRBV20-1 to TRBJ2-7; there is no DNA to check the TCRdb D call of TRBD2. The CDR3 covers 13 residues. Germline CDR1 DFQATT, CDR2 SNEGSKA (reference sequence). CDR3 region: CSARDSGGYEQYF.

This chain uses TRBV20-1 with TRBJ2-1; TCRdb lists TRBD2, though no DNA is available to test this call. This CDR3 is 11 amino acids long. CDR1 is DFQATT and CDR2 is SNEGSKA in the germline V gene (reference sequence). CDR3 sequence: CSAATRNEQFF.

CDR3 region: CSARDILAGAYEQYF. This chain joins TRBV20-1 and TRBJ2-7. The CDR3 extends over 15 amino acids. CDR1 DFQATT and CDR2 SNEGSKA come from the germline V gene (reference sequence).

The V gene is TRBV29-1, the J gene TRBJ2-7. Germline V gene data show CDR1 as SQVTM and CDR2 as ANQGSEA. The CDR3 has 15 residues. CDR3 residues: CSVEDGVKGSYEQYF.

The V and J genes are TRBV29-1 and TRBJ2-6; TCRdb reports TRBD1, a call that lacks DNA to check it against. Germline assignment: CDR1 SQVTM and CDR2 ANQGSEA. This CDR3 region has 14 residues. The CDR3: CSVGDRAGANVLTF.

V usage is TRBV5-6 and J usage is TRBJ1-6; as DNA is missing, the TRBD1 call by TCRdb cannot be tested. The CDR3 is 14 amino acids. CDR1 is SGHDT and CDR2 is YYEEEE in the germline V gene. CDR3 sequence reads: CASSLQGGISPLHF.

CDR3 sequence: CASSPQGAIQLNTEAFF. V is TRBV4-1 and J is TRBJ1-1; TCRdb calls TRBD1, which cannot be checked without DNA. The CDR3 sequence is 17 residues long. CDR1 and CDR2 (germline): MGHRA, YSYEKL.

V usage is TRBV5-1 and J usage is TRBJ2-7; TCRdb returns TRBD1, unconfirmable since there is no DNA. The germline V gene has CDR1 SGHRS and CDR2 YFSETQ. The length of the CDR3 is 16 residues. CDR3 loop: CASSYPAGPSRDEQYF.

The chain recombines TRBV11-3 with TRBJ2-5; there is no DNA to check the TCRdb D call of TRBD2. The germline CDR1 and CDR2 sequences are SGHNT and YENEEA. CDR3 length: 17 residues. CDR3 sequence reads: CASSLSSIRLGEETQYF.

This chain links TRBV7-8 with TRBJ2-3. CDR3 length: 16 residues. Germline V gene data show CDR1 as SGHVS and CDR2 as FQNEAQ. Here the CDR3 reads CASSLEPGISTDTQYF. Together with reference TRBV7-8 and TRBJ2-3, the CDR3 gives the full variable domain: GAGVSQSPRYKVAKRGQDVALRCDPISGHVSLFWYQQALGQGPEFLTYFQNEAQLDKSGLPSDRFFAERPEGSVSTLKIQRTQQEDSAVYLCASSLEPGISTDTQYFGPGTRLTVL.

This sequence joins TRBV4-2 and TRBJ2-1. CDR1 LGHNA and CDR2 YNFKEQ come from the germline V gene. The CDR3 is made up of 12 amino acids. CDR3 sequence reads: CASSQDNDEQFF.

This chain uses TRBV7-2 with TRBJ2-5. Germline V gene data show CDR1 as SGHTA and CDR2 as FQGNSA. The CDR3 consists of 15 residues. CDR3 sequence: CASSLASSVQETQYF.

The CDR3 region is CASSEDRGGNSPLHF. This sequence joins TRBV13 and TRBJ1-6; TCRdb's D gene call, TRBD1, goes unchecked for lack of DNA. Germline CDR1 PRHDT, CDR2 FYEKMQ (reference sequence). The CDR3 extends over 15 amino acids.

V and J are TRBV7-2 and TRBJ1-2; the D gene TCRdb calls, TRBD1, cannot be checked with no DNA. Germline CDR1 and CDR2: SGHTA and FQGNSA. The CDR3 totals 14 residues. The CDR3 region is CASTPETGIYGYTF.

CDR3 residues: CATSDPRGTAKNIQYF. V is TRBV24-1 and J is TRBJ2-4; TCRdb reports TRBD1, a call that lacks DNA to check it against. This CDR3 spans 16 amino acids. CDR1 KGHDR and CDR2 SFDVKD come from the germline V gene.

The rearrangement joins TRBV23-1 to TRBJ1-5; TCRdb gives TRBD1 as the D gene, but with no DNA this cannot be confirmed. TRBV23-1 is an open reading frame whose function is uncertain. This CDR3 spans 15 amino acids. Here the CDR3 reads CASSQGGTIDQPQHF.

The V gene is TRBV29-1, the J gene TRBJ2-1; the TRBD2 assignment by TCRdb is unverifiable without DNA. The germline V gene has CDR1 SQVTM and CDR2 ANQGSEA. This CDR3 spans 15 amino acids. Here the CDR3 reads CSAVLASPDGAEQFF.

This chain links TRBV5-1 with TRBJ2-2; TCRdb's assignment of TRBD1 cannot be checked, as there is no DNA. This CDR3 region has 15 residues. CDR1 and CDR2 (germline): SGHRS, YFSETQ. CDR3 sequence: CASSSQTGVTGELFF.

V and J are TRBV5-1 and TRBJ2-1; no DNA is available, so the TRBD2 call from TCRdb remains unchecked. Germline loops: CDR1 SGHRS, CDR2 YFSETQ. This CDR3 spans 16 amino acids. This CDR3 reads CASSMTSGKGSNEQFF.

The rearrangement joins TRBV9 to TRBJ2-7; the D call of TRBD2 rests on TCRdb alone, since no DNA is present to check it. The CDR3 is made up of 18 amino acids. Germline V gives CDR1 SGDLS, CDR2 YYNGEE. CDR3 amino acids: CASSPGLAGGLAFHEQYF.

J is TRBJ1-6 and V is TRBV20-1. Germline V CDR1 and CDR2: DFQATT, SNEGSKA (reference sequence). This CDR3 region has 14 residues. The CDR3 spells CSARDLGVDSPLHF.

V is TRBV7-3 and J is TRBJ1-5; TCRdb's assignment of TRBD1 cannot be checked, as there is no DNA. CDR3 length equals 14 residues. Germline loops: CDR1 SGHTA, CDR2 FQGTGA. CDR3 amino acids: CASSRGSGNQPQHF. Filled out from reference TRBV7-3 and TRBJ1-5, the complete variable domain reads GAGVSQTPSNKVTEKGKYVELRCDPISGHTALYWYRQSLGQGPEFLIYFQGTGAADDSGLPNDRFFAVRPEGSVSTLKIQRTERGDSAVYLCASSRGSGNQPQHFGDGTRLSIL.

The chain uses TRBV2 and TRBJ2-5. This CDR3 has 13 amino acids. The germline gives CDR1 SNHLY, CDR2 FYNNEI. This CDR3 reads CASSEVRSETQYF. Using reference TRBV2 and TRBJ2-5 for the parts outside the CDR3, the full variable domain is EPEVTQTPSHQVTQMGQEVILRCVPISNHLYFYWYRQILGQKVEFLVSFYNNEISEKSEIFDDQFSVERPDGSNFTLKIRSTKLEDSAMYFCASSEVRSETQYFGPGTRLLVL.

This chain links TRBV7-3 with TRBJ1-1; TCRdb's D call, TRBD1, is unchecked because there is no DNA. Germline lookup yields CDR1 SGHTA and CDR2 FQGTGA. The CDR3 runs 13 residues. CDR3 sequence: CASSWTINTEAFF.

The chain has TRBV6-1 and TRBJ1-4; TCRdb's assignment of TRBD1 cannot be checked, as there is no DNA. The CDR3 has 17 residues. Germline V gene lookup returns CDR1 MNHNS and CDR2 SASEGT. CDR3 protein: CASGEPGQPQAGEKLFF.